The 26 T cell receptor beta chains in this list originate from one sample, sequenced in a study of CD8 T cells in ankylosing spondylitis. TCRdb re-called the 5' RACE reads through MiXCR, storing one row per CDR3 protein. Counted here are more than 60,000 distinct CDR3 sequences, under 7.5% occurring once; the ten biggest clones make up approximately 4.5%. The specimen was synovial fluid, either unsorted or a sorted T cell fraction (not recorded which). All receptors derive from a male donor with ankylosing spondylitis.

This clonotype was recorded at least ten times. The chain combines TRBV7-2 with TRBJ1-1; 9 nucleotides agree with TRBD1. Looked up from germline, CDR1 is SGHTA and CDR2 is FQGNSA. V was pared by 6 bases and J by 6 bases, with 5 bases of the junction left unmatched. This CDR3 is built from 13 residues. This CDR3 is CASSYTGGSEAFF. The DNA of the CDR3 is TGTGCCAGCAGTTACACAGGGGGCTCTGAAGCTTTCTTT.

V is TRBV7-3 and J is TRBJ2-1; D is uncertain. CDR1 is SGHTA and CDR2 is FQGTGA in the germline V gene. Trimming removed 5 bases from V and 5 bases from J, with 10 bases in between. The CDR3 runs 13 residues. In nucleotides, the CDR3 is TGTGCCAGCAGCGCCGGACCTGACAATGAGCAGTTCTTC. Its protein product is CASSAGPDNEQFF. The full variable domain, completed using reference TRBV7-3 and TRBJ2-1, is GAGVSQTPSNKVTEKGKYVELRCDPISGHTALYWYRQSLGQGPEFLIYFQGTGAADDSGLPNDRFFAVRPEGSVSTLKIQRTERGDSAVYLCASSAGPDNEQFFGPGTRLTVL.

This clonotype is medium-sized within its sample. The chain couples TRBV5-1 to TRBJ2-7; TRBD1 matches 9 bases. Germline V gene data show CDR1 as SGHRS and CDR2 as YFSETQ. This CDR3 has 14 residues. J gave up 4 bases and V 4 bases, and 6 bases lay outside the gene matches. CDR3 in amino acids: CASSDGTGFYEQYF. The CDR3 DNA is TGCGCCAGCAGCGACGGGACAGGGTTTTACGAGCAGTACTTC.

This clonotype has at least ten counts. V is TRBV5-6 and J is TRBJ2-4; D ambiguous. Looked up from germline, CDR1 is SGHDT and CDR2 is YYEEEE. Trimming left V 3 bases short and J 1 base short, with 8 bases between. The CDR3 covers 14 residues. The CDR3 region has the DNA TGTGCCAGCAGCTCCCTGGGGGCCAAAAACATTCAGTACTTC. This gives the protein CASSSLGAKNIQYF. The full variable domain, completed using reference TRBV5-6 and TRBJ2-4, is DAGVTQSPTHLIKTRGQQVTLRCSPKSGHDTVSWYQQALGQGPQFIFQYYEEEERQRGNFPDRFSGHQFPNYSSELNVNALLLGDSALYLCASSSLGAKNIQYFGAGTRLSVL.

This chain uses TRBV20-1 with TRBJ2-7, with D perhaps matching TRBD1 (6 bases). CDR3 size: 11 residues. Germline V CDR1 and CDR2: DFQATT, SNEGSKA (reference sequence). Trimming took 1 base from V and 5 from J, leaving 6 bases between them. The chain's CDR3 is CSARGGHEQYF. In nucleotides, the CDR3 is TGCAGTGCTAGAGGGGGGCACGAGCAGTACTTC.

This clonotype appeared many times. V usage is TRBV5-4 and J usage is TRBJ2-1; TRBD1 agrees at 8 bases. The CDR3 has 13 residues. J lost 8 bases, V lost 4 bases, and 5 bases had no gene match. Germline V CDR1 and CDR2: SGHNT, YYREEE (reference sequence). The CDR3 DNA sequence: TGTGCCAGCAGCCGTGGACAGGGCGATGAGCAGTTCTTC. Amino acids: CASSRGQGDEQFF.

There are many counts of this clonotype. This chain joins TRBV12-3 or TRBV12-4 and TRBJ2-5, with D uncertain. The CDR3 has 15 residues. V gave up 6 bases and J gave up 0 bases, with 14 bases separating them. The CDR3 coding sequence is TGTGCCAGCAGCTCCACGCGGTCATACCAAGAGACCCAGTACTTC. Protein product: CASSSTRSYQETQYF.

V gene TRBV2 combines with J gene TRBJ1-4; 9 nucleotides agree with TRBD1. This CDR3 contains 16 residues. The germline V gene encodes CDR1 SNHLY and CDR2 FYNNEI. Trimming at V came to 7 bases and at J to 8 bases, leaving 14 bases not matched to a gene. CDR3 sequence: CASNRDRDLRQEKLFF. The CDR3 DNA follows: TGTGCCAGCAACCGGGACAGGGACCTTCGTCAAGAAAAACTGTTTTTT.

This clonotype was detected ten times or more. The chain employs TRBV29-1 and TRBJ2-7, with D possibly being TRBD1 (5 bases). From germline, CDR1 is SQVTM and CDR2 ANQGSEA. Between the trimmed V and J ends, which lost 0 bases and 8 bases, there was a span of 14 bases. This CDR3 comprises 13 residues. The CDR3 region is CSVEDSSGFKQYF. In DNA, the CDR3 is TGCAGCGTTGAAGATTCTTCAGGGTTCAAGCAGTACTTC.

This clonotype showed up many times. This sequence joins TRBV4-1 and TRBJ2-1; 10 bases match TRBD2. The CDR3 consists of 14 residues. Germline V gene sequence: CDR1 MGHRA, CDR2 YSYEKL. Trimming removed 6 bases from V and 9 bases from J; junction bases left unmatched: 8. Here the CDR3 reads CASRPAGGPGEQFF. In DNA, the CDR3 is TGCGCCAGCAGACCAGCGGGAGGGCCAGGTGAGCAGTTCTTC.

This clonotype has at least ten counts. The chain has TRBV25-1 and TRBJ1-1; weak D call: TRBD1 (5 bases). Per the germline V gene, CDR1 is MGHDK and CDR2 is SYGVNS. The CDR3 is 14 amino acids. The ends were cut back, 2 bases at V and 10 bases at J, with 17 bases in the middle. The CDR3 is CASSEPGRDWGAFF. The CDR3 region has the DNA TGTGCCAGCAGTGAACCCGGACGGGACTGGGGAGCTTTCTTT.

In its sample, this clonotype was seen many times. The V gene is TRBV7-3, the J gene TRBJ1-3; tentative D call: TRBD1 (6 bases). This CDR3 has 14 residues. Germline V gene data show CDR1 as SGHTA and CDR2 as FQGTGA. V lost 5 bases and J 4 bases, leaving 12 bases between the germline ends. The CDR3 DNA reads as TGTGCCAGCAGCCCTTCGGGGGGCGGAAACACCATATATTTT. The encoded protein is CASSPSGGGNTIYF.

This clonotype was seen ten or more times. The chain employs TRBV20-1 and TRBJ2-7; 10 bases align to TRBD2. Looked up from germline, CDR1 is DFQATT and CDR2 is SNEGSKA (reference sequence). V gave up 3 bases and J gave up 6 bases; unmatched junction bases: 2. The CDR3 length is 12 residues. This CDR3 is CSARGLAFEQYF. CDR3 sequence (DNA): TGCAGTGCTAGGGGACTAGCGTTCGAGCAGTACTTC.

This clonotype was seen repeatedly, ten times or more. The chain couples TRBV6-2 or TRBV6-3 to TRBJ2-7; 7 bases match TRBD1. CDR1 is MNHEY and CDR2 is SVGEGT in the germline V gene. The CDR3 extends over 13 amino acids. V lost 7 bases, J lost 4 bases, and 7 bases stayed unmatched. In DNA, the CDR3 is TGTGCCAGCAAACCGGGACAGATGTACGAGCAGTACTTC. Translation: CASKPGQMYEQYF.

This clonotype was found a few times. A much larger clone is a single base away; this may be a read error. The genes are TRBV20-1 and TRBJ2-1, with TRBD2 matching 8 bases. Germline lookup yields CDR1 DFQATT and CDR2 SNEGSKA (reference sequence). The CDR3 has 15 amino acids. CDR3: CSAREREDPYNDQFF. The CDR3, as DNA: TGCAGTGCTAGAGAGCGGGAGGACCCCTACAATGATCAGTTCTTC.

This clonotype occurred many times. This chain joins TRBV20-1 and TRBJ1-5, with TRBD1 as a possible D gene (5 bases). The length of the CDR3 is 14 residues. V lost 5 bases and J 4 bases, leaving 15 bases between the germline ends. From germline, CDR1 is DFQATT and CDR2 SNEGSKA (reference sequence). As DNA, the CDR3 is TGCAGTGCTCTCACTTCTAGGGGTAATCAGCCCCAGCATTTT. It specifies CSALTSRGNQPQHF.

This clonotype was detected ten times or more. Germline and junction disagree at one end, which may indicate a read error. V is TRBV7-2 and J is TRBJ2-4, with 10 bases identical to TRBD2. The CDR3 runs 14 residues. Germline V gene lookup returns CDR1 SGHTA and CDR2 FQGNSA. The CDR3 is CASSLRGAGGGIHF. In DNA, the CDR3 is TGTGCCAGCAGTCTTAGGGGAGCGGGAGGGGGGATACACTTC.

In its sample, this clonotype was seen many times. Here the CDR3 reads CASSPRWGLLDNEQFF. The CDR3 bases are TGTGCCAGCAGCCCGAGGTGGGGGTTGCTGGACAATGAGCAGTTCTTC. V usage is TRBV5-6 and J usage is TRBJ2-1; D is perhaps TRBD1 or TRBD2 (5 bases each). Germline CDR1 is SGHDT and CDR2 is YYEEEE. With 4 bases removed from V and 5 bases from J, the gap between germline ends came to 19 bases. The CDR3 length is 16 residues.

This clonotype occurred many times. This rearrangement joins TRBV9 to TRBJ2-3; 11 bases are shared with TRBD2. CDR3 length: 16 residues. The germline gives CDR1 SGDLS, CDR2 YYNGEE. With V trimmed by 3 bases and J by 1 base, 4 bases remained unmatched. CDR3 amino acids: CASSGLAGFGTDTQYF. As DNA, the CDR3 is TGTGCCAGCAGCGGACTAGCGGGGTTCGGCACAGATACGCAGTATTTT.

CDR3 residues: CSAPLPLAGFNEQFF. For the CDR3, the DNA is TGCAGTGCCCCCCTCCCGCTAGCGGGATTCAATGAGCAGTTCTTC. The chain uses TRBV20-1 and TRBJ2-1, with 9 positions matching TRBD2. This CDR3 is built from 15 residues. Germline V CDR1 and CDR2: DFQATT, SNEGSKA (reference sequence). V shed 6 bases, J shed 6 bases, and the junction held 12 bases outside the gene matches.

The rearrangement uses TRBV11-2 and TRBJ1-1; D call uncertain. CDR1 and CDR2 (germline): SGHAT, FQNNGV. The CDR3 has 16 amino acids. Trimming removed 1 base at V and 0 bases at J, with 12 bases between. For the CDR3, the DNA is TGTGCCAGCAGCTTAGCCGGATTTATCATGAACACTGAAGCTTTCTTT. Amino acid sequence: CASSLAGFIMNTEAFF.

With regard to this clonotype: Given a much more abundant clone one base away, this may be a read error. The rearrangement uses TRBV15 and TRBJ1-1; D call uncertain. Per the germline V gene, CDR1 is LNHNV and CDR2 is YYDKDF (reference sequence). The CDR3 is made up of 16 amino acids. In nucleotides, the CDR3 is TGTGCCACCAGCAGCCTATTGATGGGCCCGAACGCTGAAGCTTTCTTT. Translated: CATSSLLMGPNAEAFF.

This clonotype was seen more than once but under ten times. V usage is TRBV10-3 and J usage is TRBJ2-3, with 7 nucleotides matching TRBD2. The CDR3 loop spans 15 amino acids. Germline V gene sequence: CDR1 ENHRY, CDR2 SYGVKD. J was trimmed by 0 bases and V by 3 bases; bases with no gene match: 3. In DNA, the CDR3 is TGTGCCATCAGTGACAGCGGGAAGAGCACAGATACGCAGTATTTT. Translation gives CAISDSGKSTDTQYF.

The chain combines TRBV19 with TRBJ2-1; possibly TRBD1 for D (6 bases). The CDR3 sequence is 15 residues long. CDR1 and CDR2 from the germline V gene are LNHDA and SQIVND (reference sequence). Trimming cost V 7 bases and J 9 bases, with 22 bases left between them. For the CDR3, the DNA is TGTGCCAGTACGCAGACAGGTCTTGGGCGAGTTGAGCAGTTCTTC. Its translation: CASTQTGLGRVEQFF.

This clonotype was counted ten times or more. This sequence joins TRBV9 and TRBJ1-2, with D hard to call. V was clipped by 0 bases and J by 8 bases, with 8 bases between them. There are 12 residues in the CDR3. CDR1 and CDR2 (germline): SGDLS, YYNGEE. As DNA, the CDR3 is TGTGCCAGCAGCGTAGGCCGGTGGGGCTACACCTTC. Residues: CASSVGRWGYTF.

The sample holds many counts of this clonotype. The chain is built from TRBV3-1 and TRBJ2-1; D is ambiguous. CDR3 size: 17 residues. Germline V gene data show CDR1 as LGHDT and CDR2 as YNNKEL (reference sequence). Trimming removed 4 bases at V and 3 bases at J, with 19 bases between. The CDR3 reads CASSPLYGQPGYNEQFF. Written as DNA, the CDR3 is TGTGCCAGCAGCCCCCTATACGGGCAGCCGGGCTACAATGAGCAGTTCTTC.